This entry features one TCR beta chain sequence. Ten or more counts support this clonotype. Its antigen specificity is not known. There are no base qualities to consult, and no much larger clone falls within one base. CDR1 and CDR2, per the germline V gene (reference sequence), are DFQATT and SNEGSKA. The cysteine opens and the phenylalanine closes a CDR3 of 15 amino acids. CDR3 DNA is the only sequence kept; it has 45 bases, read in frame from the first base. V is cut by 1 base and J by 3 bases, and the space between the germline ends is 15 bases. The source of the sample is a study of T cells in Graves' hyperthyroidism and ophthalmopathy (dated by TCRdb to between 2018 and 2021). With respect to the entire study: Peripheral blood was collected at initial diagnosis, before any treatment. In about 6 Graves' hyperthyroidism patients, the study also compared T-cell repertoires from thyroid tissue with T-cell repertoires from blood. Once sampling was done, hyperthyroidism patients were given methimazole at a starting dose of 30 mg daily, whereas ophthalmopathy patients were given high-dose intravenous methylprednisolone. The 100 discovery patients were randomly split 7:3 into training and test sets. Prospective prediction of ophthalmopathy was tested in an independent validation cohort consisting of 18 to 20 hyperthyroidism patients and 15 to 17 patients who later progressed to ophthalmopathy. The paper reports TCR Vbeta CDR3 sequencing of 140 or so peripheral blood samples: over 40 ophthalmopathy, about 75 hyperthyroidism and about 17 progressor patients. TCR V-J signatures able to tell the groups apart were searched for in a discovery cohort of around 95 patients, of whom more than 40 had Graves' ophthalmopathy and more than 55 had stable Graves' hyperthyroidism.

Study-level results and caveats: Most expanded thyroid clonotypes (frequency above 0.001) were also detected in blood, a finding suggesting that blood repertoires may reflect thyroid immune responses. In validation, progression to ophthalmopathy was predicted by the model with 70.59% sensitivity and approximately 78% specificity, a median of roughly 6.4 months before onset. Ophthalmopathy was separated from stable hyperthyroidism by a 13 V-J signature model, with about 88% sensitivity and about 84% specificity obtained in cross-validation and 80%/75% obtained in testing. Sample size was not statistically predetermined, and blinding of investigators to group allocation was not performed.

Amplification of TCR beta CDR3 regions was carried out from RNA transcripts. The first round of RT-PCR for the TCR CDR3 was performed with the HTBI primer set and the Qiagen OneStep RT-PCR kit. Libraries were constructed in a second round of multiplex PCR, after which size selection and purification were carried out. The libraries were sequenced on an Illumina HiSeq2000 using paired-end 100 bp reads. From the authors' description of their analysis: SOAPnuke was used to process the raw data, removing reads that contained adapters or uncalled bases, had a mean Phred below 15, or lacked an exact match to the constant primer or identifier. COPE v1.2.5 was used to merge the high-quality paired reads, and each unique nucleotide sequence was defined as a clonotype. Clonotypes were aligned to IMGT TRBV, TRBD and TRBJ reference segments using MiTCR v1.1. Analysis was restricted to V-J combinations with a frequency above 0.0001, which covered roughly 99% of repertoires. The TCS score was defined as the ratio of F50 (clonal expansion) to E x V (chaos), calculated using BLOSUM62-based TCRdist between CDR3 peptides within each V-J. Welch's t-statistics and random forest reduced 450 to 600 V-J features to 13, which were used in a naive Bayes classifier (R e1071). The public reads were reprocessed in TCRdb via fastp at Q25 and MiXCR, keeping in-frame beta chains. Each CDR3 protein appears once, grouped with its most common genes and DNA. Here the V and J calls rest on TCRdb's processing, not on the authors' analysis. This sample comprises around 380,000 distinct CDR3 sequences, about 13% of them detected only once. The top ten clonotypes cover less than 25% of the sample.

Hyperthyroidism patients were aged 18 to 65 years and newly diagnosed, with disease duration of less than 2 months. The study excluded patients with uncontrolled infections, other autoimmune diseases, pregnancy or lactation. Diagnoses were based on clinical symptoms, serum thyroxine and TRAb, thyroid ultrasound and orbital computed tomography. For progressor patients, blood was drawn at the first diagnosis of hyperthyroidism, before any ophthalmopathy symptoms had appeared. Ficoll-Paque density gradient centrifugation was used to isolate PBMCs from 10 ml of fresh peripheral blood. Patients classed as progressors first received a Graves' hyperthyroidism diagnosis and then went on to develop ophthalmopathy during follow-up. Trizol reagent was used to extract total RNA, and RNA quality was then checked on an Agilent 2100 Bioanalyzer.

The chain couples TRBV20-1 to TRBJ1-1; the D segment could be TRBD1, given 5 matching bases. The TCR originated in a man aged 25 to 45 with Graves' hyperthyroidism that later progressed to Graves' ophthalmopathy. Sequencing was performed on blood. The CDR3 corresponds to CSARASPGGYTEAFF. At the DNA level, the sequence is TGCAGTGCTAGAGCCTCCCCGGGGGGGTACACTGAAGCTTTCTTT.